A single sample gave rise to the 6 T cell receptor beta chains below, sequenced in a study of naive CD8 T cells in extremely preterm neonates. TCRdb's copy holds only in-frame clones and misses some; the assay was immunoSEQ multiplex PCR. The data hold 5,000 to 6,500 clones, with approximately 96% observed a single time. The sample taken for sequencing was naive CD8+ T cells from blood. The source is a human donor in good health.

This chain links TRBV27 with TRBJ1-1; possibly TRBD1 for D (6 bases). CDR1 and CDR2 from the germline V gene are MNHEY and SMNVEV (reference sequence). V was shortened by 3 bases and J by 2 bases, with 13 bases between the two germline ends. There are 15 residues in the CDR3. The CDR3 sequence is CASSLLDRLNTEAFF. For the CDR3, the DNA is TGTGCCAGCAGTTTGTTGGACAGACTAAACACTGAAGCTTTCTTT.

The sample holds one count of this clone. The chain combines TRBV10-2 with TRBJ2-2; D is possibly TRBD2 (6 bases). V gave up 6 bases and J gave up 4 bases, with 12 bases separating them. The germline V gene has CDR1 WSHSY and CDR2 SAAADI. CDR3 length: 14 residues. Here the CDR3 reads CASRQARGTGELFF. Here the CDR3 DNA reads TGCGCCAGCAGACAGGCGCGGGGCACCGGGGAGCTGTTTTTT.

The chain recombines TRBV11-2 with TRBJ2-1; D uncertain. The CDR3 extends over 13 amino acids. Germline CDR1 and CDR2: SGHAT and FQNNGV. The germline V and J ends were trimmed by 7 bases and 6 bases, with 13 bases remaining between them. CDR3 region: CASTKVLSNEQFF. DNA of the CDR3: TGTGCCAGCACCAAAGTACTTTCCAATGAGCAGTTCTTC. Full variable domain (outside the CDR3, taken from reference TRBV11-2 and TRBJ2-1): EAGVAQSPRYKIIEKRQSVAFWCNPISGHATLYWYQQILGQGPKLLIQFQNNGVVDDSQLPKDRFSAERLKGVDSTLKIQPAKLEDSAVYLCASTKVLSNEQFFGPGTRLTVL.

The chain is built from TRBV6-5 and TRBJ2-1; no reliable D call. Trimming took off 4 bases at V and 4 bases at J, with 8 bases between the two ends. Germline-derived CDR1 and CDR2 are MNHEY and SVGAGI. The CDR3 totals 13 residues. For the CDR3, the DNA is TGTGCCAGCAGTTCTCGTCAGTACAATGAGCAGTTCTTC. Translation gives CASSSRQYNEQFF.

V and J are TRBV7-6 and TRBJ2-5; 10 nucleotides line up with TRBD1. Germline assignment: CDR1 SGHVS and CDR2 FNYEAQ. This CDR3 contains 14 residues. V trimming: 6 bases; J trimming: 3 bases; junction bases outside the gene matches: 4. CDR3 in amino acids: CASRLTGGEETQYF. CDR3 DNA sequence: TGTGCCAGCAGACTGACAGGGGGCGAAGAGACCCAGTACTTC.

The gene calls are TRBV7-8 and TRBJ2-1; 15 nucleotides align to TRBD2. This CDR3 region has 18 residues. Germline loops: CDR1 SGHVS, CDR2 FQNEAQ. V shed 5 bases, J shed 2 bases, and the junction held 7 bases outside the gene matches. The CDR3 here is CASSAGLAGGRPYNEQFF. CDR3 nucleotides: TGTGCCAGCAGCGCCGGACTAGCGGGGGGGCGCCCCTACAATGAGCAGTTCTTC.